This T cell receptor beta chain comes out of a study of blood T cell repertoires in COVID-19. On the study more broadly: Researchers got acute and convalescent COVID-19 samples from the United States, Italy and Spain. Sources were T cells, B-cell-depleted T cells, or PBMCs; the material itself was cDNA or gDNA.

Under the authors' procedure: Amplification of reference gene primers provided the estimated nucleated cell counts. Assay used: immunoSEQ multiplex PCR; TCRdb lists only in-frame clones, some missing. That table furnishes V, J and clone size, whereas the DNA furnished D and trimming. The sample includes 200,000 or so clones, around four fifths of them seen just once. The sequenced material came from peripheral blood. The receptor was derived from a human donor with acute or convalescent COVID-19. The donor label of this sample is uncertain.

DNA of the CDR3: TGTGCCAGCTCACTCTGGACAGGGAGGGGGGACGAGCAGTACTTC. Amino acid sequence: CASSLWTGRGDEQYF. The chain couples TRBV18 to TRBJ2-7, with a weak D call TRBD1 (8 bases). Per germline, CDR1 KGHSH and CDR2 LQKENI. The CDR3 runs 15 residues. V was clipped by 4 bases and J by 5 bases, with 18 bases between them.